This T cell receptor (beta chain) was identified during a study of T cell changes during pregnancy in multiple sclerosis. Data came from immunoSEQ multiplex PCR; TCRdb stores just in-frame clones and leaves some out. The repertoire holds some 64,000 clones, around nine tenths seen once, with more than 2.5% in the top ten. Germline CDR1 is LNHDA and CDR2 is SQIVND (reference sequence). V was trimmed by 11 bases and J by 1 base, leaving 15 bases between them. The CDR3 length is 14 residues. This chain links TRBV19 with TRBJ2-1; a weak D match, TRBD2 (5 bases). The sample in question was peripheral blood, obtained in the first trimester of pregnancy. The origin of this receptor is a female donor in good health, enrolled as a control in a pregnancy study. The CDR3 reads CASSRAVSYNEQFF. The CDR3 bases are TGTGCCTCCTCGAGGGCTGTATCCTACAATGAGCAGTTCTTC. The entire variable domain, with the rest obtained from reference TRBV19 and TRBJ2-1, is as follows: DGGITQSPKYLFRKEGQNVTLSCEQNLNHDAMYWYRQDPGQGLRLIYYSQIVNDFQKGDIAEGYSVSREKKESFPLTVTSAQKNPTAFYLCASSRAVSYNEQFFGPGTRLTVL.